One sample yielded the 2 T cell receptor beta chains listed below, sequenced in a study of T cell changes during pregnancy in multiple sclerosis (dated by TCRdb to 2018 to 2020). Library method: the immunoSEQ multiplex PCR assay. TCRdb took over this immuneACCESS table, retaining in-frame rearrangements with V and J assigned. Such tables are incomplete; in checked studies, under half of the missing clones stem from an unresolved V gene, and the remainder is unexplained. Across this sample there are 45,000 to 60,000 clones, with 90% seen only once. The ten most abundant clones make up approximately 3% of the sample. The input for sequencing was CD8+ T cells from peripheral blood mononuclear cells, taken before pregnancy. Every receptor here comes from a female donor with multiple sclerosis, enrolled in a pregnancy study.

This chain joins TRBV2 and TRBJ2-7; the D gene is possibly TRBD2 (6 bases). The CDR3 is made up of 15 amino acids. Trimming cost V 3 bases and J 3 bases, with 15 bases left between them. CDR1 and CDR2 from the germline V gene are SNHLY and FYNNEI. CDR3 residues: CASSEIAETNYEQYF. The CDR3 DNA follows: TGTGCCAGCAGTGAGATAGCGGAAACAAACTACGAGCAGTACTTC.

The chain links TRBV7-2 to TRBJ2-1; 7 bases map to TRBD2. The CDR3 covers 15 residues. Germline V gene lookup returns CDR1 SGHTA and CDR2 FQGNSA. V was clipped by 7 bases and J by 2 bases; unmatched bases: 8. The CDR3 bases are TGTGCCAGCACCCGGGAGGCCAGGACCTACAATGAGCAGTTCTTC. Translation: CASTREARTYNEQFF.